Listed below are T cell receptor beta chains from one sample, sequenced in a study of blood T cells in healthy people across ages. TCRdb fed the 5' RACE reads into MiXCR, producing one record per CDR3 protein. The data contain around 700,000 distinct CDR3 sequences, around 25% of them seen just once; the ten biggest clones take up under 9.5%. These data were also reused for a study on T cells of mothers and their children.

Sequencing was done on a sample of blood. These receptors were obtained from a boy between 10 and 17 years old in good health. Both conserved end residues are part of each CDR3. Fields, in order: V gene, clone size, J gene, D gene, CDR3 length, CDR3 DNA, CDR3 protein. The D gene is left open where the match is weak. A clone size is listed for some rows: how often the clone was seen (once, few, many), or a class if it is expanded.

v_gene: TRBV20-1
abundance: .
j_gene: TRBJ2-4
d_gene: .
len: 15
CDR3nt: TGCAGTGCTAGAGTGGGACGGCTAGCCAAAGACATTCAGTACTTC
CDR3aa: CSARVGRLAKDIQYF

v_gene: TRBV27
abundance: .
j_gene: TRBJ2-3
d_gene: .
len: 17
CDR3nt: TGTGCCAGCAGTTTGTCGTTGTGGGGGGCGACCACAGATACGCAGTATTTT
CDR3aa: CASSLSLWGATTDTQYF

v_gene: TRBV9
abundance: .
j_gene: TRBJ2-3
d_gene: .
len: 14
CDR3nt: TGTGCCAGCAGCGCTGGGGGGACCACAGATACGCAGTATTTT
CDR3aa: CASSAGGTTDTQYF

v_gene: TRBV25-1
abundance: .
j_gene: TRBJ1-4
d_gene: .
len: 15
CDR3nt: TGTGCCAGCGGAGGACAGCTGGCAACTAATGAAAAACTGTTTTTT
CDR3aa: CASGGQLATNEKLFF

v_gene: TRBV7-9
abundance: many
j_gene: TRBJ2-7
d_gene: TRBD1
len: 15
CDR3nt: TGTGCCAGCAGCTCACCCGGGACAGGGGTCTACGAGCAGTACTTC
CDR3aa: CASSSPGTGVYEQYF

v_gene: TRBV19
abundance: few
j_gene: TRBJ2-1
d_gene: TRBD2
len: 16
CDR3nt: TGTGCCAGTAGGGAAGCCGGGACTAGCGGGGGCTATGAGCAGTTCTTC
CDR3aa: CASREAGTSGGYEQFF

v_gene: TRBV7-2
abundance: .
j_gene: TRBJ2-7
d_gene: .
len: 14
CDR3nt: TGTGCCAGCAGCTTATCGGACATCTCCTACGAGCAGTACTTC
CDR3aa: CASSLSDISYEQYF

v_gene: TRBV4-2
abundance: few
j_gene: TRBJ2-7
d_gene: .
len: 14
CDR3nt: TGTGCCAGCAGCCCACAGGGAGGGCTTTGGGAGCAGTACTTC
CDR3aa: CASSPQGGLWEQYF

v_gene: TRBV12-3/TRBV12-4
abundance: .
j_gene: TRBJ2-3
d_gene: TRBD2
len: 17
CDR3nt: TGTGCCAGCAGTCCCAAGGGATCGGGAGGGTTCACAGATACGCAGTATTTT
CDR3aa: CASSPKGSGGFTDTQYF

v_gene: TRBV6-5
abundance: few
j_gene: TRBJ1-1
d_gene: TRBD1
len: 15
CDR3nt: TGTGCCAGCAGAGGTACAGGGGCCTACGGCACTGAAGCTTTCTTT
CDR3aa: CASRGTGAYGTEAFF

v_gene: TRBV7-8
abundance: .
j_gene: TRBJ1-5
d_gene: .
len: 16
CDR3nt: TGTGCCAGCAGCTTGTCCGAGGGTTATAGCAATCAGCCCCAGCATTTT
CDR3aa: CASSLSEGYSNQPQHF

v_gene: TRBV7-6
abundance: .
j_gene: TRBJ2-1
d_gene: .
len: 17
CDR3nt: TGTGCCAGCAGCTTAGTGGCGGCCGAAAGCTCCTACAATGAGCAGTTCTTC
CDR3aa: CASSLVAAESSYNEQFF

v_gene: TRBV7-3
abundance: few
j_gene: TRBJ1-1
d_gene: .
len: 14
CDR3nt: TGTGCCAGCAGCTTAATTGGCGGACAAGACGAAGCTTTCTTT
CDR3aa: CASSLIGGQDEAFF

v_gene: TRBV7-2
abundance: many
j_gene: TRBJ1-5
d_gene: TRBD1
len: 14
CDR3nt: TGTGCCAGCAGCCCAGGGGGCGGGAATCAGCCCCAGCATTTT
CDR3aa: CASSPGGGNQPQHF

v_gene: TRBV10-3
abundance: .
j_gene: TRBJ2-3
d_gene: .
len: 16
CDR3nt: TGTGCCATCAGTGATGGCAGGGCAAGGTCTGCAGATACGCAGTATTTT
CDR3aa: CAISDGRARSADTQYF

v_gene: TRBV4-1
abundance: few
j_gene: TRBJ2-5
d_gene: .
len: 17
CDR3nt: TGCGCCAGCAGCCAAGTCCCCCTGGGAGGCGCGGGGGAGACCCAGTACTTC
CDR3aa: CASSQVPLGGAGETQYF

v_gene: TRBV7-2
abundance: .
j_gene: TRBJ1-6
d_gene: .
len: 13
CDR3nt: TGTGCCAGCAACCAAGGGGCCCGCTCACCCCTCCACTTT
CDR3aa: CASNQGARSPLHF

v_gene: TRBV2
abundance: few
j_gene: TRBJ2-1
d_gene: TRBD2
len: 17
CDR3nt: TGTGCCAGCAGTGAAGGGCGTCTAGCGGGGCCAAACAATGAGCAGTTCTTC
CDR3aa: CASSEGRLAGPNNEQFF

v_gene: TRBV29-1
abundance: few
j_gene: TRBJ2-3
d_gene: TRBD2
len: 14
CDR3nt: TGCAGCGTTGGCGGGGGTGGAAGCACAGATACGCAGTATTTT
CDR3aa: CSVGGGGSTDTQYF

v_gene: TRBV15
abundance: .
j_gene: TRBJ1-4
d_gene: .
len: 15
CDR3nt: TGTGCCACCAGCAGAGTGACAGCAACTAATGAAAAACTGTTTTTT
CDR3aa: CATSRVTATNEKLFF

v_gene: TRBV5-1
abundance: .
j_gene: TRBJ2-5
d_gene: TRBD2
len: 15
CDR3nt: TGCGCCAGCAGCCCGGGGGGGCCGGGTCAAGAGACCCAGTACTTC
CDR3aa: CASSPGGPGQETQYF

v_gene: TRBV27
abundance: few
j_gene: TRBJ1-2
d_gene: .
len: 13
CDR3nt: TGTGCCGGCAGTTTATGGGTCAACTATGGCTACACCTTC
CDR3aa: CAGSLWVNYGYTF

v_gene: TRBV2
abundance: .
j_gene: TRBJ2-7
d_gene: .
len: 14
CDR3nt: TGTGCCAGCAGTGCAGTTCCAGGATCCTACGAGCAGTACTTC
CDR3aa: CASSAVPGSYEQYF

v_gene: TRBV9
abundance: .
j_gene: TRBJ2-7
d_gene: TRBD1
len: 15
CDR3nt: TGTGCCAACAGCGAAGGGACAGGACGCTCCTACGAGCAGTACTTC
CDR3aa: CANSEGTGRSYEQYF

v_gene: TRBV9
abundance: few
j_gene: TRBJ2-5
d_gene: .
len: 17
CDR3nt: TGTGCCAGCAGCGTAGCTACAGATCCGGGAAAACAAGAGACCCAGTACTTC
CDR3aa: CASSVATDPGKQETQYF

v_gene: TRBV7-9
abundance: few
j_gene: TRBJ2-5
d_gene: TRBD1
len: 16
CDR3nt: TGTGCCAGCAGTTGGGTAGGAGACAGGGCACAAGAGACCCAGTACTTC
CDR3aa: CASSWVGDRAQETQYF

v_gene: TRBV6-5
abundance: .
j_gene: TRBJ2-5
d_gene: .
len: 12
CDR3nt: TGTGCCAGCAGCTCGAATGGAGAGACCCAGTACTTC
CDR3aa: CASSSNGETQYF

v_gene: TRBV7-6
abundance: .
j_gene: TRBJ2-7
d_gene: TRBD1
len: 18
CDR3nt: TGTGCCAGCAGCTTAGTCTTAGCCCCCGAGGGGGCATCCTACGAGCAGTACTTC
CDR3aa: CASSLVLAPEGASYEQYF

v_gene: TRBV5-1
abundance: few
j_gene: TRBJ1-2
d_gene: TRBD1
len: 14
CDR3nt: TGCGCCAGCAGCTTCGGACAGGAAGCCCCTGGCTACACCTTC
CDR3aa: CASSFGQEAPGYTF

v_gene: TRBV7-8
abundance: .
j_gene: TRBJ2-1
d_gene: .
len: 12
CDR3nt: TGTGCCAGCAGCTTGGCTAGCACAGAGCAGTTCTTC
CDR3aa: CASSLASTEQFF

v_gene: TRBV10-3
abundance: .
j_gene: TRBJ2-7
d_gene: .
len: 13
CDR3nt: TGTGCCATCAGTGAGGACAGCACCTACGAGCAGTACTTC
CDR3aa: CAISEDSTYEQYF

v_gene: TRBV12-3/TRBV12-4
abundance: few
j_gene: TRBJ2-7
d_gene: TRBD2
len: 15
CDR3nt: TGTGCCAGCAGTCCTCCTAGGACTAGCGGGCCCGAGCAGTACTTC
CDR3aa: CASSPPRTSGPEQYF

v_gene: TRBV20-1
abundance: .
j_gene: TRBJ2-7
d_gene: TRBD2
len: 16
CDR3nt: TGCAGTGCTTTCGTTCGGGTAGCGGGATTCTCTGCCGAGCAGTACTTC
CDR3aa: CSAFVRVAGFSAEQYF

v_gene: TRBV21-1
abundance: .
j_gene: TRBJ1-3
d_gene: .
len: 14
CDR3nt: TGTGCCAGCAGCATTCGGACTGCTGGAAACACCATATATTTT
CDR3aa: CASSIRTAGNTIYF

v_gene: TRBV7-9
abundance: .
j_gene: TRBJ2-6
d_gene: .
len: 17
CDR3nt: TGTGCCAGCAGCTACTACACCAGCTCGGGAGGGGCCAACGTCCTGACTTTC
CDR3aa: CASSYYTSSGGANVLTF

v_gene: TRBV9
abundance: many
j_gene: TRBJ2-1
d_gene: .
len: 13
CDR3nt: TGTGCCAGCAGCGTTGGAGGGGGCAGTGAGCAGTTCTTC
CDR3aa: CASSVGGGSEQFF

v_gene: TRBV11-2
abundance: few
j_gene: TRBJ2-3
d_gene: .
len: 14
CDR3nt: TGTGCCAGCAGAGGTGACACCTACACAGATACGCAGTATTTT
CDR3aa: CASRGDTYTDTQYF

v_gene: TRBV12-3/TRBV12-4
abundance: once
j_gene: TRBJ2-7
d_gene: .
len: 17
CDR3nt: TGTGCCAGCAGCCCGGGGATCCTCCTCCTCGGGGCCTACGAGCAGTACTTC
CDR3aa: CASSPGILLLGAYEQYF

v_gene: TRBV7-9
abundance: few
j_gene: TRBJ1-2
d_gene: .
len: 12
CDR3nt: TGTGCCAGCAGCACAAAGTTCTATGGCTACACCTTC
CDR3aa: CASSTKFYGYTF

v_gene: TRBV5-1
abundance: few
j_gene: TRBJ1-1
d_gene: .
len: 14
CDR3nt: TGCGCCAGCAGCTTGGGGGCGGTGAACACTGAAGCTTTCTTT
CDR3aa: CASSLGAVNTEAFF

v_gene: TRBV12-5
abundance: .
j_gene: TRBJ1-4
d_gene: TRBD1
len: 15
CDR3nt: TGTGCTAGTGGTATCCAGACAGGGGGGAATGAAAAACTGTTTTTT
CDR3aa: CASGIQTGGNEKLFF

v_gene: TRBV5-5
abundance: .
j_gene: TRBJ2-2
d_gene: .
len: 17
CDR3nt: TGTGCCAGCAGCTCCCTCGTGGGGGGACTCCTCACCGGGGAGCTGTTTTTT
CDR3aa: CASSSLVGGLLTGELFF

v_gene: TRBV7-2
abundance: .
j_gene: TRBJ2-1
d_gene: TRBD2
len: 15
CDR3nt: TGTGCCAGCAGCTTAGTTGTCAGGACTAGCGGGGGAAAGTTCTTC
CDR3aa: CASSLVVRTSGGKFF

v_gene: TRBV28
abundance: .
j_gene: TRBJ2-7
d_gene: .
len: 16
CDR3nt: TGTGCCAGCAGTTCCACCTCCGGGACACTAACCTACGAGCAGTACTTC
CDR3aa: CASSSTSGTLTYEQYF

v_gene: TRBV3-1
abundance: few
j_gene: TRBJ2-1
d_gene: TRBD2
len: 19
CDR3nt: TGTGCCAGCAGCCAAGATGAAACTAGCGGGGGGGCCTCCTACAATGAGCAGTTCTTC
CDR3aa: CASSQDETSGGASYNEQFF

v_gene: TRBV7-9
abundance: .
j_gene: TRBJ2-2
d_gene: TRBD1
len: 16
CDR3nt: TGTGCCAGCAGCTATGAGACAGGGTCGAACACCGGGGAGCTGTTTTTT
CDR3aa: CASSYETGSNTGELFF

v_gene: TRBV6-5
abundance: few
j_gene: TRBJ2-7
d_gene: TRBD1
len: 15
CDR3nt: TGTGCCAGCAGATGGGGGGACAGGGGCGTTGGCGAGCAGTACTTC
CDR3aa: CASRWGDRGVGEQYF

v_gene: TRBV13
abundance: few
j_gene: TRBJ2-5
d_gene: TRBD2
len: 15
CDR3nt: TGTGCCAGCAGCCCCCAATGGGGGGGCCAAGAGACCCAGTACTTC
CDR3aa: CASSPQWGGQETQYF

v_gene: TRBV7-9
abundance: few
j_gene: TRBJ2-7
d_gene: .
len: 13
CDR3nt: TGTGCCAGCAGCTTAGCTTTAGTTGGGGAGCAGTACTTC
CDR3aa: CASSLALVGEQYF

v_gene: TRBV20-1
abundance: .
j_gene: TRBJ2-7
d_gene: TRBD1
len: 13
CDR3nt: TGCAGTGCTAGAGGACAGGGGGCGGGCGAGCAGTACTTC
CDR3aa: CSARGQGAGEQYF

v_gene: TRBV27
abundance: few
j_gene: TRBJ2-3
d_gene: .
len: 14
CDR3nt: TGTGCCAGCAGTTCCACCCTCCCCACAGATACGCAGTATTTT
CDR3aa: CASSSTLPTDTQYF

v_gene: TRBV4-1
abundance: .
j_gene: TRBJ2-1
d_gene: .
len: 16
CDR3nt: TGCGCCAGCAGCCAAGAATCGGCTGCTACCTACAATGAGCAGTTCTTC
CDR3aa: CASSQESAATYNEQFF

v_gene: TRBV7-9
abundance: .
j_gene: TRBJ2-5
d_gene: .
len: 15
CDR3nt: TGTGCCAGCAGCGGGGCGATCCGGGCTGAAGAGACCCAGTACTTC
CDR3aa: CASSGAIRAEETQYF

v_gene: TRBV29-1
abundance: few
j_gene: TRBJ2-1
d_gene: TRBD1
len: 13
CDR3nt: TGCAGCGTTGATAGGCAGGGGGCAAATGAGCAGTTCTTC
CDR3aa: CSVDRQGANEQFF

v_gene: TRBV7-2
abundance: .
j_gene: TRBJ2-5
d_gene: .
len: 17
CDR3nt: TGTGCCAGCAGCTCCCGACCAACTACGCCAAGACGGGAGACCCAGTACTTC
CDR3aa: CASSSRPTTPRRETQYF